This TCR beta chain is from a study of naive and memory T cell subsets. An equimolar mix of two oligonucleotides served as the beta constant-region primer for TRBC1 and TRBC2. Ligated cDNA was amplified by four rounds of PCR with nested alpha and beta constant-region primers and SP2. The cDNA 3' end received a ligated single-stranded oligonucleotide carrying the SP2 primer and a 12-nucleotide UMI. TCRdb redid the calling of the UMI-ligation and nested PCR reads with MiXCR, one entry per CDR3 protein. The sample shows about 120,000 distinct CDR3 sequences, roughly 36% of them seen only once. This CDR3 comprises 16 residues. In germline, CDR1 is MGHRA, CDR2 YSYEKL. V was pared by 4 bases and J by 2 bases, with 17 bases between.

The chain recombines TRBV4-1 with TRBJ1-2, with a tentative D call TRBD1 (6 bases). Material for sequencing was central memory CD4+ T cells from blood. The TCR sequence derives from a human donor in good health. In DNA, the CDR3 is TGCGCCAGCAGCCGCAAAGGCAGGGGAGAGAACTATGGCTACACCTTC. Protein product: CASSRKGRGENYGYTF.